This is a list of T cell receptor beta chains from one sample in a study of shared clonotypes between healthy human individuals. Some clones are missing from TCRdb's copy, which holds only in-frame ones; the method was immunoSEQ multiplex PCR. The table has 450,000 to 550,000 clones, approximately 85% seen once; the top ten hold under 15%. Source material: PBMCs. The source is a middle-aged woman in good health. Some clones in this sample may be carry-over from other donors' samples. CDR3s leave out the opening cysteine and the closing phenylalanine or tryptophan. A D gene is named only where the DNA matches it firmly.

j_call v_call d_call cdr3_aa
TRBJ2-1 TRBV2 TRBD2 ASSRAGVNEQF
TRBJ2-2 TRBV5-1 . ASSLGPNTGELF
TRBJ1-2 TRBV19 . ASSIGAEDYGYT
TRBJ1-4 TRBV5-5 TRBD1 ASSLDRGGNEKLF
TRBJ1-2 TRBV7-2 TRBD1 ASSLFGQGVYGYT
TRBJ2-7 TRBV4-1 . ASSQGGFTNSYEQY
TRBJ2-1 TRBV11-3 . ASSLGTSSYNEQF
TRBJ2-5 TRBV7-2 . ASSSGPEGDQY
TRBJ2-5 TRBV20-1 . SARLAETQY
TRBJ1-3 TRBV30 . AWSAAGISGNTIY
TRBJ2-2 TRBV7-8 . ASSPRDKRSAGELF
TRBJ1-5 TRBV4-1 . ASSLNSNQPQH
TRBJ2-5 TRBV5-4 . ASTLKGVGETQY
TRBJ1-3 TRBV18 TRBD1 ASSRTGDSGNTIY
TRBJ2-1 TRBV5-1 . ASSLALTSSNEQF
TRBJ2-7 TRBV7-2 TRBD1 ASSRDSAYEQY
TRBJ2-3 TRBV18 . ASSPLGMKTDTQY
TRBJ2-5 TRBV19 TRBD1 ASSISGTDSWETQY
TRBJ1-5 TRBV15 TRBD1 ATSRDTGGGSNQPQH
TRBJ1-1 TRBV27 TRBD1 ASSHRGLGPTEAF
TRBJ2-6 TRBV5-1 . ASASGANVLT
TRBJ2-3 TRBV7-6 . ASSLGFSALDTQY